The 5 T cell receptor beta chains in this list originate from one sample, sequenced in a study of T cell responses to AZD1222 COVID-19 vaccine. The assay was immunoSEQ multiplex PCR, and TCRdb's table has in-frame clones only and misses some. Among roughly 84,000 clones, about 85% were seen once, and the ten largest hold roughly 1.6%. The sample consisted of peripheral blood, taken on day 0 of AZD1222 vaccination. The receptor source for this set is an adult in good health.

V and J are TRBV7-2 and TRBJ1-2; D is undetermined. Germline lookup yields CDR1 SGHTA and CDR2 FQGNSA. Trimming pared 4 bases from V and 2 bases from J, leaving 8 bases between. The CDR3 extends over 13 amino acids. CDR3 bases: TGTGCCAGCAGCTCTCCCGGGAACTATGGCTACACCTTC. This translates into CASSSPGNYGYTF.

A single count supports this clone. The chain couples TRBV20-1 to TRBJ1-1; D is unresolved. With 6 bases removed from V and 2 bases from J, the gap between germline ends came to 7 bases. Germline CDR1 and CDR2: DFQATT and SNEGSKA (reference sequence). This CDR3 is 11 amino acids long. The CDR3 spells CSAPSNTEAFF. The CDR3 coding sequence is TGCAGTGCCCCCTCCAACACTGAAGCTTTCTTT.

In this sample, this clone turned up a few times. The V gene is TRBV5-1, the J gene TRBJ1-4; D is uncertain. CDR1 is SGHRS and CDR2 is YFSETQ in the germline V gene. The CDR3 extends over 14 amino acids. V was cut by 2 bases and J by 7 bases, with 12 bases left in between. The CDR3 sequence is CASSFTGIGEKLFF. CDR3 in DNA: TGCGCCAGCAGCTTTACGGGAATCGGTGAAAAACTGTTTTTT.

The chain recombines TRBV7-8 with TRBJ2-1, with D perhaps being TRBD1 or TRBD2 (5 bases each). Trimming stripped 0 bases from V and 9 bases from J, with 12 bases between. Per the germline V gene, CDR1 is SGHVS and CDR2 is FQNEAQ. The CDR3 is made up of 14 amino acids. CDR3 bases: TGTGCCAGCAGCTTAGCTCCCAGTGGGGGTGAGCAGTTCTTC. Its protein is CASSLAPSGGEQFF. Supplemented by reference TRBV7-8 and TRBJ2-1, the full variable domain reads GAGVSQSPRYKVAKRGQDVALRCDPISGHVSLFWYQQALGQGPEFLTYFQNEAQLDKSGLPSDRFFAERPEGSVSTLKIQRTQQEDSAVYLCASSLAPSGGEQFFGPGTRLTVL.

This clone has only one observation. J is TRBJ2-1 and V is TRBV6-5, with 10 bases identical to TRBD2. Germline loops: CDR1 MNHEY, CDR2 SVGAGI. V was pared by 6 bases and J by 9 bases, with 11 bases of the junction left unmatched. CDR3 size: 15 residues. The CDR3 protein is CASSRLILAGAEQFF. The CDR3 bases are TGTGCCAGCAGCCGCCTTATCCTAGCGGGAGCTGAGCAGTTCTTC.